What follows is one T cell receptor (beta chain) and its context. Its specificity is not known. This sample is drawn from a study of T cells in Graves' hyperthyroidism and ophthalmopathy. The investigators amplified TCR beta CDR3 regions from RNA transcripts. An initial round of RT-PCR targeting the TCR CDR3 relied on the HTBI primer set. Each CDR3 protein gets one entry after TCRdb re-called the multiplex PCR reads with MiXCR. This table holds about 840,000 distinct CDR3 sequences, roughly 40% found once. Patients between 18 and 65 years old had hyperthyroidism, newly diagnosed and lasting under 2 months. Clinical symptoms, serum thyroxine and TRAb, thyroid ultrasound and orbital computed tomography were used for the diagnoses. Using more than 8 ml of fresh peripheral blood, PBMCs were prepared. The germline V and J ends were trimmed by 6 bases and 0 bases, with 8 bases remaining between them. This CDR3 has 13 residues. The germline V gene has CDR1 DFQATT and CDR2 SNEGSKA (reference sequence).

Study-level points and caveats: Clonotypes that were expanded in thyroid above 0.001 mostly appeared in blood too.

The clonotype comes from a man between 18 and 29 years old with Graves' hyperthyroidism. The sequenced material came from blood. V gene TRBV20-1 combines with J gene TRBJ2-2, with D unresolved. CDR3 sequence: CSAGLTNTGELFF. CDR3 DNA: TGCAGTGCGGGCTTAACGAACACCGGGGAGCTGTTTTTT.